This is a list of T cell receptor beta chains from one sample in a study of regulatory and conventional T cells in RAG deficiency. Sequencing was performed with immunoSEQ multiplex PCR; in TCRdb, only in-frame clones are kept and a portion is missing. The sample includes some 31,000 clones, about 95% of them seen just once. The data also belong to a second study, concerning regulatory T cells.

The sequencing input was CD25- CD4+ T cells sorted from blood. The origin of the receptors is a human donor in good health. Each CDR3 is given without its conserved first and last residue.

V gene	J gene	CDR3 protein
TRBV10-3	TRBJ1-1	AISEEGANTEAF
TRBV19	TRBJ1-5	ASTNDGTGNQPQH
TRBV30	TRBJ2-7	AWGGGVYEQY
TRBV19	TRBJ2-7	ASSMVGLVGYEQY
TRBV2	TRBJ1-1	ASRQGWGTEAF
TRBV6-1	TRBJ1-5	ASSEARGNQPQH
TRBV28	TRBJ2-1	ASSFTLRSGPSYNEQF
TRBV18	TRBJ1-3	ASSPTDMLGNTIY
TRBV5-1	TRBJ1-1	ASSFEGQPNTEAF
TRBV11-2	TRBJ1-2	ASSSTGVEGYGYT
TRBV6-6	TRBJ2-1	ASSPGTSEGNEQF
TRBV6-9	TRBJ1-4	ASSYEGGSEKLF
TRBV18	TRBJ2-1	ASSPHPGARSYNEQF
TRBV6-6	TRBJ2-1	ASSLSRVRAENEQF
TRBV5-1	TRBJ2-1	ASSLAGDRVLNEQF
TRBV4-1	TRBJ2-5	ASSSRRDRGAATQY
TRBV5-4	TRBJ1-3	ASSLDSGQGVNTIY
TRBV28	TRBJ2-7	ASSWAGLAGSYEQY
TRBV7-2	TRBJ2-3	ASSHRDRHRLPQTRAQY
TRBV23-1	TRBJ1-1	ATAWESMNTEAF
TRBV27	TRBJ2-3	ASKSLGEVSTDTQY
TRBV10-3	TRBJ1-2	AISEGSGQVDLGYGYT
TRBV18	TRBJ2-2	ASSPKVAPNTGELF
TRBV6-6	TRBJ1-5	ASSRSLGAVNQPQH
TRBV19	TRBJ2-3	ASSGPYSGTDTQY
TRBV15	-	ATSDPRLAGSYEQY
TRBV5-3	TRBJ1-2	ARSLLPDNYGYT
TRBV5-6	TRBJ2-2	ASSRFDRPDTGELF
TRBV19	TRBJ1-4	ASRRGPYNEKLF
TRBV11-2	TRBJ2-5	ASSLERETQY
TRBV6-1	TRBJ2-5	ASPSRGQETQY
TRBV5-1	TRBJ2-1	ASSNLPSGGGYEQF
TRBV6-5	TRBJ1-2	ASSRTGDYGYT
TRBV5-5	TRBJ1-2	ASSRDSYGYT
TRBV7-9	TRBJ1-1	ASSDPGGENTEAF
TRBV4-2	TRBJ1-5	ASSRGTGGQPQH
TRBV6-1	TRBJ2-1	ASSEDRSSYNEQF
TRBV6-5	TRBJ1-5	ASSYGGNNQPQH
TRBV4-1	TRBJ2-1	ASSYGTSFGNEQF
TRBV16	TRBJ2-7	ASSQVGQGTYEQY
TRBV11-2	TRBJ2-1	ASKTRDLQQF
TRBV2	TRBJ1-3	ASGGSGNTIY
TRBV15	TRBJ2-3	ATRGGTSGGESQY
TRBV5-1	TRBJ1-1	ASSSGQGTPAVYDTEAF
TRBV27	TRBJ2-5	ASSPRQGLETQY
TRBV6-5	TRBJ2-2	ASMWRASNTGELF